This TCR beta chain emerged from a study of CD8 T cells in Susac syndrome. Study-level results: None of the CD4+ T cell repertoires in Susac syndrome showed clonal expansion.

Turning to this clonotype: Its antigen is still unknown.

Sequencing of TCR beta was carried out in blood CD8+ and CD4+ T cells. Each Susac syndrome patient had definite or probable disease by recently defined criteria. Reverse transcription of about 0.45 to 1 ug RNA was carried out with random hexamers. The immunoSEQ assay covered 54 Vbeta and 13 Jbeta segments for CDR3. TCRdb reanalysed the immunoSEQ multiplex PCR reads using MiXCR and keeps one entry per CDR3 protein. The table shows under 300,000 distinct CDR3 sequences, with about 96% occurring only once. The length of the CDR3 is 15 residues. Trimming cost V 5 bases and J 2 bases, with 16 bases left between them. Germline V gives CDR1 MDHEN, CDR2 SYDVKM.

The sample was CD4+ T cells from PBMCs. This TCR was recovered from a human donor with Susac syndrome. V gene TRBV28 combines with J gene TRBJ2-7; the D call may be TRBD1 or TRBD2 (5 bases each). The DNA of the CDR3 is TGTGCCAGCAGTCCCATCGGGACCGATACCTACGAGCAGTACTTC. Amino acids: CASSPIGTDTYEQYF. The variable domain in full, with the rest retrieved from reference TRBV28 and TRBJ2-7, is DVKVTQSSRYLVKRTGEKVFLECVQDMDHENMFWYRQDPGLGLRLIYFSYDVKMKEKGDIPEGYSVSREKKERFSLILESASTNQTSMYLCASSPIGTDTYEQYFGPGTRLTVT.